The rows below give T cell receptor beta chains drawn from one sample of a study of CD8+CD57+ T cells in acquired aplastic anemia. Via MiXCR, TCRdb re-called the reads, giving one row per CDR3 protein. The table records approximately 190,000 distinct CDR3 sequences, around 47% of them present only once. The sequencing sample was made of sorted CD4+, CD8+, or CD8+CD57+ T cells (not recorded which) from PBMCs. These receptors were taken from a human donor with aplastic anemia. The CDR3 runs from the conserved cysteine through the conserved F or W. A D gene is named only where the DNA matches it firmly. Size is omitted from some rows. Given values are once, few, many or a class for expanded clones.

TRBD2	.	TRBV2	17	TRBJ2-3	CASSARDPRGRADTQYF	TGTGCCAGCAGTGCTAGAGATCCCCGCGGGAGGGCCGATACGCAGTATTTT
TRBD1	few	TRBV20-1	14	TRBJ1-2	CSAPHRQGAYGYTF	TGCAGTGCCCCACACAGACAGGGGGCCTATGGCTACACCTTC
.	.	TRBV6-1	15	TRBJ1-1	CASSEEAWGNTEASF	TGTGCCAGCAGTGAAGAAGCGTGGGGGAACACTGAAGCTTCCTTT
.	many	TRBV5-6	12	TRBJ1-1	CASSLDSLEAFF	TGTGCCAGCAGCTTGGACAGCCTCGAAGCTTTCTTT
TRBD1	.	TRBV29-1	12	TRBJ1-2	CSVGEGASGYTF	TGCAGCGTTGGGGAGGGGGCGAGTGGCTACACCTTC
.	.	TRBV20-1	11	TRBJ1-2	CSAMRNYGYTF	TGCAGTGCTATGAGGAACTATGGCTACACCTTC
.	many	TRBV5-1	13	TRBJ1-2	CASRPDAAYGYTF	TGCGCCAGCAGACCAGATGCAGCTTATGGCTACACCTTC
.	once	TRBV11-1	15	TRBJ1-6	CASSSRQVPCSSLHF	TGTGCCAGCAGCTCCCGACAGGTGCCCTGTTCATCCCTCCACTTT
.	.	TRBV19	13	TRBJ2-7	CASSIRIPYEQYF	TGTGCCAGTAGTATCCGCATCCCCTACGAGCAGTACTTC
.	.	TRBV19	13	TRBJ2-7	CASSMRVVDEQYF	TGTGCCAGTAGTATGCGGGTGGTCGACGAGCAGTACTTC
.	.	TRBV5-1	14	TRBJ2-7	CASSSQGTYYEQYF	TGCGCCAGCAGCTCACAGGGCACCTACTACGAGCAGTACTTC
.	.	TRBV19	14	TRBJ1-1	CASIESIFDTEAFF	TGTGCCAGTATCGAGTCCATCTTCGACACTGAAGCTTTCTTT
.	.	TRBV10-3	16	TRBJ2-7	CAISESSGGASYEQYF	TGTGCCATCAGTGAGTCCAGCGGCGGTGCATCCTACGAGCAGTACTTC
TRBD1	.	TRBV5-4	15	TRBJ1-4	CASSNGQGMVEKLFF	TGTGCCAGCAGCAACGGACAGGGAATGGTTGAAAAACTGTTTTTT
.	many	TRBV12-3/TRBV12-4	12	TRBJ2-7	CASSFYVDEQYF	TGTGCCAGCAGTTTTTACGTCGACGAGCAGTACTTC
.	.	TRBV7-3	12	TRBJ2-3	CASRLQGGSQYF	TGTGCCAGCAGGTTACAGGGAGGATCGCAGTATTTT
TRBD2	many	TRBV5-4	16	TRBJ2-5	CASSSGTSGPQETQYF	TGTGCCAGCAGCTCTGGGACTAGCGGGCCCCAAGAGACCCAGTACTTC
.	.	TRBV24-1	15	TRBJ1-5	CATSDGTASNQPQHF	TGTGCCACCAGTGATGGGACTGCTAGCAATCAGCCCCAGCATTTT
TRBD2	.	TRBV12-3/TRBV12-4	17	TRBJ2-1	CASSLAGLAGGYNEQFF	TGTGCCAGCAGTTTAGCTGGACTAGCGGGCGGCTACAATGAGCAGTTCTTC
TRBD2	.	TRBV10-3	14	TRBJ2-7	CAISRTSGTYEQYF	TGTGCCATCAGTAGGACTAGCGGGACCTACGAGCAGTACTTC
TRBD1	few	TRBV6-1	18	TRBJ2-7	CASSPPGTGGPYSYEQYF	TGTGCCAGCAGTCCCCCCGGGACAGGGGGCCCCTACTCCTACGAGCAGTACTTC
TRBD1	.	TRBV7-8	18	TRBJ1-1	CASSLVAGGAKRNTEAFF	TGTGCCAGCAGCTTAGTGGCAGGGGGCGCGAAGAGGAACACTGAAGCTTTCTTT
.	.	TRBV5-4	18	TRBJ1-3	CASSSPGTSTLSGNTIYF	TGTGCCAGCAGCTCCCCGGGGACTTCCACCCTCTCTGGAAACACCATATATTTT
TRBD1	many	TRBV5-1	17	TRBJ2-2	CASSLYRGQVDPGELFF	TGCGCCAGCAGCCTGTATCGCGGACAGGTTGATCCCGGGGAGCTGTTTTTT
TRBD1	.	TRBV20-1	20	TRBJ2-3	CSARDRTGGRGGPSTDTQYF	TGCAGTGCTAGAGATAGGACAGGGGGCAGGGGTGGGCCCAGCACAGATACGCAGTATTTT
.	few	TRBV29-1	15	TRBJ2-1	CSVDGTPPSYNEQFF	TGCAGCGTTGATGGGACACCTCCTTCCTACAATGAGCAGTTCTTC
.	.	TRBV10-3	15	TRBJ2-7	CASRTLGMSSYEQYF	TGTGCCAGCAGGACTTTGGGGATGAGCTCCTACGAGCAGTACTTC
TRBD2	many	TRBV19	17	TRBJ2-4	CASSLGGLAGTKNIQYF	TGTGCCAGTAGTTTAGGAGGACTAGCGGGGACCAAAAACATTCAGTACTTC
TRBD2	.	TRBV15	13	TRBJ2-5	CATSLGAGETQYF	TGTGCCACTTCTTTGGGAGCGGGGGAGACCCAGTACTTC
.	.	TRBV7-9	13	TRBJ2-1	CASRPSSYNEQFF	TGTGCCAGCCGGCCAAGCTCCTACAATGAGCAGTTCTTC
.	.	TRBV12-3/TRBV12-4	13	TRBJ2-7	CASSSRVRYEQYF	TGTGCCAGCAGTTCCCGGGTGAGGTACGAGCAGTACTTC
TRBD1	.	TRBV29-1	14	TRBJ1-1	CSVEGQGKIGEAFF	TGCAGCGTTGAAGGACAGGGAAAAATCGGTGAAGCTTTCTTT
TRBD1	.	TRBV2	15	TRBJ1-1	CASSGRDSWNTEAFF	TGTGCCAGCAGTGGACGGGACAGCTGGAACACTGAAGCTTTCTTT
TRBD1	.	TRBV12-3/TRBV12-4	15	TRBJ1-2	CASSLRQGEYDGYTF	TGTGCCAGCAGTTTGAGACAGGGTGAGTACGATGGCTACACCTTC
.	.	TRBV7-6	10	TRBJ2-7	CASGQPEQYF	TGTGCCAGCGGCCAGCCCGAGCAGTACTTC
.	once	TRBV20-1	16	TRBJ2-1	CSASPEGRGNHNEQFF	TGCAGTGCTAGTCCTGAGGGACGGGGAAACCACAATGAGCAGTTCTTC